This TCR beta chain was captured by sequencing in a study of metastatic and nonmetastatic thyroid tumors. Study information: It was across blood and tumor or nodule tissue from malignant and benign thyroid patients that repertoires were compared. Overall study findings and caveats: Reports indicated that malignant thyroid tumors showed significantly higher TCR beta diversity than benign nodules did, in blood and tumor.

As for this clone: Its antigen remains unknown.

Thyroid surgery was performed in patients who had received no treatment beforehand. Trimming removed 8 bases from V and 3 bases from J, with 23 bases in between. The CDR3 spans 16 residues. CDR1 and CDR2 (germline): MNHNS, SASEGT. As processed by the authors: Clinicopathological groups differed in CDR3, with these differences serving to build a distant-metastasis classifier for papillary thyroid cancer. TCRdb used MiXCR to call clones anew from the PCR reads. TCRdb, not the original authors, processed these V and J calls. The table records about 19,000 clones, 30% to 40% of them present only once. The source is a male donor with papillary thyroid cancer or a benign thyroid nodule (not recorded which). Some clones in this sample may be carry-over from other donors' samples. The chain combines TRBV6-1 with TRBJ2-7, with D uncertain. The sample taken for sequencing was tumor tissue. For the CDR3, the DNA is TGTGCCAGCGGCGTACATGGTGCTAACCCTTTCTACGAGCAGTACTTC. Translation: CASGVHGANPFYEQYF.